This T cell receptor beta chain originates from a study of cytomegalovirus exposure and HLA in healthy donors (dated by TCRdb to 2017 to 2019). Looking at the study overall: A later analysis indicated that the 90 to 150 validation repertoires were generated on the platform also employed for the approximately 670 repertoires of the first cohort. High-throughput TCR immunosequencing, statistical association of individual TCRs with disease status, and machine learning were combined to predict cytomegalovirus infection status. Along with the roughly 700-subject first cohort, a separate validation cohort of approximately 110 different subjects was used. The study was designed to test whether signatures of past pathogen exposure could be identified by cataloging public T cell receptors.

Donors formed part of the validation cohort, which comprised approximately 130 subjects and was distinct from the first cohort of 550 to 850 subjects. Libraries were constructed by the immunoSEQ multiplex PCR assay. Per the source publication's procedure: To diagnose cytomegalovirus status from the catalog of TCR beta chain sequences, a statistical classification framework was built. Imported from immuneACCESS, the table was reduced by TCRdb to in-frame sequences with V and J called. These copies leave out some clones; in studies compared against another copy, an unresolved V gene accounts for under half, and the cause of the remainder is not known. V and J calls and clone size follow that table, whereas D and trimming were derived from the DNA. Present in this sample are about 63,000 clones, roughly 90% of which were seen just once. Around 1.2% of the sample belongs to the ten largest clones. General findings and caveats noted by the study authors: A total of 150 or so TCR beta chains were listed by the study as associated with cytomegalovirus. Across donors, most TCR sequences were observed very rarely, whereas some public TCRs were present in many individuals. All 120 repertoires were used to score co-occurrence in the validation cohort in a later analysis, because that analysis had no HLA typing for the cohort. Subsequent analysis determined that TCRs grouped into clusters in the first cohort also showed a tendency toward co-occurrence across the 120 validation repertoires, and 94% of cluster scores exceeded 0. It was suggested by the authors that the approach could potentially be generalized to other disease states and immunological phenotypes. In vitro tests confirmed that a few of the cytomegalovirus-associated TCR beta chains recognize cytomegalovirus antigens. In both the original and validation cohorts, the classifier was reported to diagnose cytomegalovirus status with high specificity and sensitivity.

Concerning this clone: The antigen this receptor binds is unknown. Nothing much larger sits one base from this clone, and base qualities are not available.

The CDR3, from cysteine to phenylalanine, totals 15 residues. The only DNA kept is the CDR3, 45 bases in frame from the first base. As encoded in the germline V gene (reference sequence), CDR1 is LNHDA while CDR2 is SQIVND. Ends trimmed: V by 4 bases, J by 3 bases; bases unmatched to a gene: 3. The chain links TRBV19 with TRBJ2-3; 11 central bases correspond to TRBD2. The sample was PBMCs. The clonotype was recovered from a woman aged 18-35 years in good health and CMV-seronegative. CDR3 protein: CASSTRTSGTDTQYF. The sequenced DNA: TGTGCCAGTAGTACAAGGACTAGCGGGACAGATACGCAGTATTTT.